The 7 T cell receptor beta chains below were found in one sample sequenced in a study of T cell responses to AZD1222 COVID-19 vaccine. Produced via immunoSEQ multiplex PCR; TCRdb's table is partial and in-frame only. The sample holds 120,000 to 150,000 clones; about 89% are singletons and the top ten take 5.1%. The source was peripheral blood, collected on day 0 of AZD1222 vaccination. The receptor set was obtained from an adult in good health.

This chain uses TRBV6-2 or TRBV6-3 with TRBJ1-2; a weak D match, TRBD1 (6 bases). The germline V gene has CDR1 MNHEY and CDR2 SVGEGT. The ends were cut back, 6 bases at V and 2 bases at J, with 10 bases in the middle. The CDR3 is 13 amino acids. CDR3 residues: CASSGGPNYGYTF. The CDR3 DNA follows: TGTGCCAGCAGCGGGGGGCCCAACTATGGCTACACCTTC.

The chain recombines TRBV7-2 with TRBJ1-6, with TRBD1 matching over 7 bases. J was trimmed by 16 bases and V by 2 bases; bases with no gene match: 8. Germline CDR1 is SGHTA and CDR2 is FQGNSA. The CDR3 covers 13 residues. Written as DNA, the CDR3 is TGTGCCAGCAGCTTAACGGGCGGCAGGGGGCTCCACTTT. Its protein is CASSLTGGRGLHF.

Here the CDR3 reads CASGRAQETQYF. Here the CDR3 DNA reads TGTGCCAGCGGAAGGGCCCAAGAGACCCAGTACTTC. V and J are TRBV28 and TRBJ2-5; D unclear. This CDR3 region has 12 residues. CDR1 is MDHEN, CDR2 SYDVKM, per germline. V gave up 8 bases and J gave up 1 base, with 8 bases separating them.

This chain links TRBV11-2 with TRBJ2-5, with 9 bases identical to TRBD2. The CDR3 runs 13 residues. Trimming took 6 bases from V and 7 from J; bases not matched to a gene: 6. Germline V gives CDR1 SGHAT, CDR2 FQNNGV. The CDR3 spells CASRFQTSGTQYF. CDR3 in DNA: TGTGCCAGCAGATTCCAGACTAGCGGGACCCAGTACTTC.

This clone has a single count. This sequence joins TRBV7-9 and TRBJ1-5, with D uncertain. V dropped 1 base and J dropped 7 bases, with 14 bases sitting between them. The CDR3 extends over 15 amino acids. From germline, CDR1 is SEHNR and CDR2 FQNEAQ (reference sequence). The CDR3 nucleotides are TGTGCCAGCAGCTTAGTACAGAATTTGGTGCAGCCCCAGCATTTT. Translating gives CASSLVQNLVQPQHF.

This clone occurred once. The chain has TRBV29-1 and TRBJ1-2, with a tentative D call TRBD1 (5 bases). CDR3 length: 15 residues. Per germline, CDR1 SQVTM and CDR2 ANQGSEA. V lost 0 bases to trimming and J lost 0 bases, with 11 bases between them. CDR3 in DNA: TGCAGCGTTGAAGATTGGGGGAGAGCTAACTATGGCTACACCTTC. Translation: CSVEDWGRANYGYTF.

The chain carries TRBV19 and TRBJ2-7, with D hard to call. Deletions cut 0 bases from V and 3 bases from J, with 9 bases between. This CDR3 has 14 amino acids. CDR1 LNHDA and CDR2 SQIVND come from the germline V gene (reference sequence). The CDR3 sequence: CASSIDGYGYEQYF. For the CDR3, the DNA is TGTGCCAGTAGTATAGACGGCTACGGCTACGAGCAGTACTTC.